This TCR beta chain was obtained from a study of blood T cell repertoires in COVID-19. Study information: Sites across the United States, Italy and Spain contributed samples from acute and convalescent COVID-19. Sample material is recorded as cDNA or gDNA derived from T cells, B-cell-depleted T cells, or PBMCs.

This clone was observed a few times. Original handling: Nucleated cell counts were estimated from reference gene primer amplification. Libraries were prepared by immunoSEQ multiplex PCR; TCRdb keeps only in-frame clonotypes and omits some of them. That table is the source of V, J and clone size, and D and trimming were worked out from the DNA. The sample shows about 94,000 clones, around three quarters of them seen only once. Germline loops: CDR1 LGHNA, CDR2 YNFKEQ. The CDR3 sequence is 19 residues long. V was pared by 3 bases and J by 0 bases, with 18 bases between. This sequence joins TRBV4-2 and TRBJ2-6, with a possible D match to TRBD2 (7 bases). The sequencing sample was made of peripheral blood. The receptor was derived from a woman older than 75 with acute or convalescent COVID-19. Here the CDR3 reads CASSHPRGGGSSGANVLTF. CDR3 sequence (DNA): TGTGCCAGCAGCCACCCCAGGGGAGGGGGGAGCTCTGGGGCCAACGTCCTGACTTTC.